The 29 T cell receptor beta chains below come from one sample, sequenced in a study of T-cell reconstitution after alpha-beta-depleted transplantation in children. This sample's TCRbeta library carried unique molecular identifier barcodes. TCRdb re-derived calls from the PCR reads in MiXCR, one entry per CDR3 protein. The sample lists about 220,000 distinct CDR3 sequences, approximately 15% seen once, with about 41% in the top ten. The sample here was PBMCs, mostly from graft donor cells, taken 360 days after TCRalphabeta/CD19-depleted stem cell transplant. The receptors stem from a male patient under 10 years old who had a stem cell transplant for acute lymphoblastic leukemia, so the T cells may come from the graft donor.

The rearrangement joins TRBV30 to TRBJ2-3, with D possibly matching TRBD1 (6 bases). This CDR3 is 13 amino acids long. Germline CDR1 and CDR2: GTSNPN and SVGIG (reference sequence). Deletions cut 5 bases from V and 0 bases from J, with 9 bases between. CDR3 coding DNA: TGTGCCTGGGACAGGCCTAGCACAGATACGCAGTATTTT. This gives the protein CAWDRPSTDTQYF.

This clonotype was counted only a few times. The rearrangement uses TRBV4-2 and TRBJ2-1; D remains ambiguous. In germline, CDR1 is LGHNA, CDR2 YNFKEQ. Trimming pared 1 base from V and 7 bases from J, leaving 14 bases between. The CDR3 has 15 residues. CDR3 sequence: CASSQATSDPNEQFF. As DNA, the CDR3 is TGTGCCAGCAGCCAAGCAACCTCCGACCCGAATGAGCAGTTCTTC.

This clonotype was seen repeatedly, ten times or more. The gene calls are TRBV5-6 and TRBJ2-2; tentative D call: TRBD1 (5 bases). CDR3 length: 15 amino acids. Germline V gives CDR1 SGHDT, CDR2 YYEEEE. Trimming took 0 bases from V and 7 from J, leaving 13 bases between them. The CDR3 reads CASSLDGPGIGELFF. The CDR3 DNA is TGTGCCAGCAGCTTGGATGGACCAGGGATCGGGGAGCTGTTTTTT. The complete variable domain, with remaining parts taken from reference TRBV5-6 and TRBJ2-2, reads DAGVTQSPTHLIKTRGQQVTLRCSPKSGHDTVSWYQQALGQGPQFIFQYYEEEERQRGNFPDRFSGHQFPNYSSELNVNALLLGDSALYLCASSLDGPGIGELFFGEGSRLTVL.

There are many counts of this clonotype. The chain carries TRBV11-2 and TRBJ1-1; 7 nucleotides line up with TRBD1. The CDR3 consists of 13 residues. V was pared by 5 bases and J by 3 bases, with 3 bases of the junction left unmatched. CDR1 and CDR2 from the germline V gene are SGHAT and FQNNGV. The CDR3 DNA reads TGTGCCAGCAGCACCGGGACAGACACTGAAGCTTTCTTT. Translated: CASSTGTDTEAFF.

This clonotype appeared a few times. The rearrangement joins TRBV20-1 to TRBJ2-1; D may be TRBD1 or TRBD2 (5 bases each). Germline CDR1 and CDR2: DFQATT and SNEGSKA (reference sequence). CDR3 length equals 12 residues. V was cut by 1 base and J by 9 bases, with 10 bases left in between. Written as DNA, the CDR3 is TGCAGTGCTAGAGGCGTGGGGACTGAGCAGTTCTTC. Protein: CSARGVGTEQFF.

This clonotype was recorded many times. The chain employs TRBV11-2 and TRBJ1-1, with D unclear. The ends were cut back, 3 bases at V and 3 bases at J, with 8 bases in the middle. Germline V gives CDR1 SGHAT, CDR2 FQNNGV. The CDR3 has 13 amino acids. CDR3 loop: CASSFRRDTEAFF. CDR3 nucleotides: TGTGCCAGCAGCTTCAGACGGGACACTGAAGCTTTCTTT.

The chain employs TRBV5-6 and TRBJ2-7; D gene unclear. V was shortened by 0 bases and J by 1 base, with 11 bases between the two germline ends. Germline CDR1 reads SGHDT; CDR2 reads YYEEEE. The length of the CDR3 is 15 residues. The CDR3: CASSLVLNPSYEQYF. The CDR3 DNA is TGTGCCAGCAGCTTGGTACTGAACCCTTCCTACGAGCAGTACTTC. Variable domain in full (rest from reference TRBV5-6 and TRBJ2-7): DAGVTQSPTHLIKTRGQQVTLRCSPKSGHDTVSWYQQALGQGPQFIFQYYEEEERQRGNFPDRFSGHQFPNYSSELNVNALLLGDSALYLCASSLVLNPSYEQYFGPGTRLTVT.

This clonotype has more than one count but fewer than ten. This rearrangement joins TRBV11-2 to TRBJ1-1; D call uncertain. The V end was cut by 0 bases, the J end by 1 base, with 6 bases between. Germline V gives CDR1 SGHAT, CDR2 FQNNGV. CDR3 length equals 14 residues. The CDR3 nucleotides read TGTGCCAGCAGCTTAGACTCTGCGAACACTGAAGCTTTCTTT. Protein sequence: CASSLDSANTEAFF.

This clonotype was recorded a few times. The V call is TRBV6-5, the J call TRBJ1-1; D is perhaps TRBD1 (5 bases). Germline CDR1 is MNHEY and CDR2 is SVGAGI. The CDR3 covers 15 residues. V shed 0 bases and J shed 6 bases, with 14 bases lying between them. The CDR3 bases are TGTGCCAGCAGTTACTCTCGGGGCAATTCCGCTGAAGCTTTCTTT. Translating it yields CASSYSRGNSAEAFF.

The V and J genes are TRBV5-1 and TRBJ2-1; 7 bases match TRBD1. V lost 3 bases, J lost 0 bases, and 3 bases stayed unmatched. From germline, CDR1 is SGHRS and CDR2 YFSETQ. This CDR3 is 15 amino acids long. The CDR3 loop is CASSSGQSSYNEQFF. The CDR3 nucleotides are TGCGCCAGCAGCTCGGGACAGTCCTCCTACAATGAGCAGTTCTTC.

The CDR3 here is CASSASAPGTQYF. For the CDR3, the DNA is TGTGCCAGCAGCGCTAGCGCCCCAGGTACCCAGTACTTC. This chain links TRBV11-3 with TRBJ2-5; tentative D call: TRBD2 (6 bases). This CDR3 spans 13 amino acids. The V end was cut by 5 bases, the J end by 8 bases, with 15 bases between. Germline V gene data show CDR1 as SGHNT and CDR2 as YENEEA.

In this sample, this clonotype turned up a few times. This chain uses TRBV2 with TRBJ2-7; TRBD1 might be the D (8 bases). The CDR3 contains 13 residues. V was trimmed by 10 bases and J by 2 bases, leaving 15 bases between them. The V gene's germline CDR1 is SNHLY and CDR2 FYNNEI. The CDR3 nucleotides read TGTGCCATCAACAGGGGGGGAGCCTACGAGCAGTACTTC. Protein: CAINRGGAYEQYF.

The rearrangement links TRBV7-2 to TRBJ2-3; 8 positions match TRBD2. Germline-derived CDR1 and CDR2 are SGHTA and FQGNSA. The junction had 6 bases not matched to a gene; V was cut back by 0 bases and J by 4 bases. The CDR3 contains 16 residues. Written as DNA, the CDR3 is TGTGCCAGCAGCTTAGCTTTGGGGCGGGAGGCAGATACGCAGTATTTT. It yields the protein CASSLALGREADTQYF.

This rearrangement joins TRBV7-2 to TRBJ2-3; 7 bases agree with TRBD1. After removal of 1 base from V and 2 bases from J, the junction contained 6 bases not matched to a gene. The germline gives CDR1 SGHTA, CDR2 FQGNSA. CDR3 length equals 16 residues. Here the CDR3 reads CASSLGDRDPTDTQYF. The CDR3 coding sequence is TGTGCCAGCAGCTTAGGAGACAGGGACCCCACAGATACGCAGTATTTT.

DNA for the CDR3: TGTGCCAGCAGTGAAGGGGGGATACAAGAGACCCAGTACTTC. The encoded protein is CASSEGGIQETQYF. The chain recombines TRBV2 with TRBJ2-5; D may correspond to TRBD1 or TRBD2 (5 bases each). V shed 1 base and J shed 2 bases, with 8 bases lying between them. This CDR3 contains 14 residues. Germline lookup yields CDR1 SNHLY and CDR2 FYNNEI.

J is TRBJ2-2 and V is TRBV6-5; no clear D. The CDR3 has 16 amino acids. V shed 0 bases and J shed 0 bases, with 8 bases lying between them. Germline V gene sequence: CDR1 MNHEY, CDR2 SVGAGI. This chain's CDR3 is CASSYSSEANTGELFF. The CDR3 DNA follows: TGTGCCAGCAGTTACTCGAGCGAAGCGAACACCGGGGAGCTGTTTTTT.

This chain uses TRBV5-4 with TRBJ2-7, with TRBD1 as a possible D gene (6 bases). Trimming removed 4 bases at V and 0 bases at J, with 14 bases between. Germline lookup yields CDR1 SGHNT and CDR2 YYREEE (reference sequence). This CDR3 spans 15 amino acids. This chain's CDR3 is CASSEPGQFSYEQYF. CDR3 coding DNA: TGTGCCAGCAGCGAACCGGGACAATTCTCCTACGAGCAGTACTTC.

The V gene is TRBV5-1, the J gene TRBJ2-5; D gene unclear. Deletions cut 4 bases from V and 5 bases from J, with 15 bases between. The CDR3 length is 14 residues. The germline CDR1 and CDR2 sequences are SGHRS and YFSETQ. CDR3 bases: TGCGCCAGCAGCCCTGGACGCCCTCCGGAGACCCAGTACTTC. This translates into CASSPGRPPETQYF.

There are a few counts of this clonotype. In nucleotides, the CDR3 is TGTGCCAGCAGTTTGGTGGGGGGGCTCTCCTACGAGCAGTACTTC. Protein: CASSLVGGLSYEQYF. The V gene is TRBV12-3 or TRBV12-4, the J gene TRBJ2-7; possibly TRBD2 for D (7 bases). CDR3 length equals 15 residues. Between the trimmed V and J ends, which lost 3 bases and 0 bases, there was a span of 12 bases.

This clonotype occurred a few times. V usage is TRBV27 and J usage is TRBJ1-1, with 7 nucleotides matching TRBD1. This CDR3 is built from 14 residues. Germline V gene sequence: CDR1 MNHEY, CDR2 SMNVEV (reference sequence). Trimming cost V 7 bases and J 4 bases; bases outside gene matches: 9. The CDR3 loop is CASTETGRVTEAFF. The CDR3 DNA reads TGTGCCAGCACGGAGACAGGGAGGGTCACTGAAGCTTTCTTT.

The chain links TRBV6-2 or TRBV6-3 to TRBJ2-2; D is undetermined. The V gene lost 8 bases and the J gene lost 4 bases, with 11 bases spanning the gap. Germline loops: CDR1 MNHEY, CDR2 SVGEGT. The CDR3 sequence is 13 residues long. The CDR3 reads CASGGELTGELFF. In DNA, the CDR3 is TGTGCCAGCGGTGGTGAACTCACCGGGGAGCTGTTTTTT.

There are a few counts of this clonotype. The CDR3 DNA follows: TGTGCCAGCAGCTTTAAAGCTTTCGATGAAAAACTGTTTTTT. Amino acid sequence: CASSFKAFDEKLFF. The chain combines TRBV7-9 with TRBJ1-4, with D unresolved. Trimming stripped 3 bases from V and 6 bases from J, with 11 bases between. Per the germline V gene, CDR1 is SEHNR and CDR2 is FQNEAQ (reference sequence). The CDR3 has 14 amino acids.

This clonotype showed up just a few times. The chain employs TRBV28 and TRBJ2-4; D is possibly TRBD2 (5 bases). Trimming cost V 11 bases and J 0 bases, with 11 bases left between them. This CDR3 is built from 13 residues. Germline V lookup: CDR1 MDHEN, CDR2 SYDVKM. The CDR3 DNA reads as TGTGCCCATCGGGATCTAGCCAAAAACATTCAGTACTTC. This codes for CAHRDLAKNIQYF.

The rearrangement uses TRBV7-2 and TRBJ2-1, with 16 bases aligning to TRBD2. The V and J ends lost 0 bases and 4 bases, in that order; junction bases with no gene match: 9. The CDR3 has 20 amino acids. The germline V gene has CDR1 SGHTA and CDR2 FQGNSA. This CDR3 is CASSLAGGLAGGQKYNEQFF. The CDR3 region has the DNA TGTGCCAGCAGCTTAGCAGGGGGACTAGCGGGAGGGCAAAAATACAATGAGCAGTTCTTC. The complete variable domain, with remaining parts taken from reference TRBV7-2 and TRBJ2-1, reads GAGVSQSPSNKVTEKGKDVELRCDPISGHTALYWYRQSLGQGLEFLIYFQGNSAPDKSGLPSDRFSAERTGGSVSTLTIQRTQQEDSAVYLCASSLAGGLAGGQKYNEQFFGPGTRLTVL.

This clonotype appeared a few times. The J gene is TRBJ2-7, the V gene TRBV20-1; no reliable D call. V lost 3 bases and J 2 bases, leaving 8 bases between the germline ends. The germline V gene encodes CDR1 DFQATT and CDR2 SNEGSKA (reference sequence). CDR3 length: 12 amino acids. This CDR3 is CSARYGPYEQYF. CDR3 coding DNA: TGCAGTGCTAGGTACGGACCCTACGAGCAGTACTTC.

This clonotype showed up just a few times. The gene calls are TRBV28 and TRBJ2-3; a possible D gene is TRBD2 (6 bases). The germline V gene has CDR1 MDHEN and CDR2 SYDVKM. The V and J ends lost 5 bases and 6 bases respectively, with 18 bases between them. The CDR3 runs 15 residues. Here the CDR3 DNA reads TGTGCCAGCAGTCTCTGGGAGGAAGGGTACGATACGCAGTATTTT. This codes for CASSLWEEGYDTQYF.

A remark on this clonotype: One end of the junction is discordant with germline, which a read error may explain. The chain is built from TRBV20-1 and TRBJ2-1; D unclear. Germline assignment: CDR1 DFQATT and CDR2 SNEGSKA (reference sequence). This CDR3 is built from 15 residues. The CDR3 reads CSVRRPGPSYNEQFF. The CDR3 region has the DNA TGCAGTGTTAGACGGCCCGGGCCCTCCTACAATGAGCAGTTCTTC.

The chain employs TRBV20-1 and TRBJ1-1; possible D gene TRBD1, 5 bases. The CDR3 extends over 15 amino acids. Deletions cut 0 bases from V and 5 bases from J, with 16 bases between. Germline lookup yields CDR1 DFQATT and CDR2 SNEGSKA (reference sequence). CDR3 in amino acids: CSARDQRVGGTEAFF. Written as DNA, the CDR3 is TGCAGTGCTAGAGATCAAAGGGTTGGGGGTACTGAAGCTTTCTTT.

This clonotype was seen more than once but under ten times. The V call is TRBV12-3 or TRBV12-4, the J call TRBJ2-7; D may correspond to TRBD1 or TRBD2 (5 bases each). The CDR3 extends over 15 amino acids. V lost 2 bases and J lost 0, with 11 bases in between. The DNA of the CDR3 is TGTGCCAGCAGTTTAACCAGGGAGACCTCCTACGAGCAGTACTTC. Its protein is CASSLTRETSYEQYF.